This T cell receptor beta chain is drawn from a study of blood T cell repertoires in COVID-19. At the level of the study: Acute and convalescent COVID-19 specimens originated in the United States, Italy and Spain. Sample material is recorded as cDNA or gDNA derived from T cells, B-cell-depleted T cells, or PBMCs.

Methods used by the authors: Researchers report that nucleated cell counts were estimated from reference gene primer amplification. Assay: immunoSEQ multiplex PCR; the TCRdb copy retains only in-frame clones and omits some. That table supplies the V and J calls and clone size; D and trimming were determined from the DNA. The sample comprises about 41,000 clones, about 83% of which are singletons, and about 43% rests with the top ten. Germline trimming cut 6 bases from V and 2 bases from J; bases unmatched to any gene: 6. Germline CDR1 is ENHRY and CDR2 is SYGVKD. The CDR3 has 15 amino acids. The sequencing input was peripheral blood. The clonotype comes from an elderly woman with active or convalescent COVID-19. The chain has TRBV10-3 and TRBJ2-2; 7 bases line up with TRBD2. The CDR3 sequence is CAIRLGGGNTGELFF. CDR3 bases: TGTGCCATCAGGCTAGGCGGGGGAAACACCGGGGAGCTGTTTTTT.